This T cell receptor beta chain was recorded in a study of shared clonotypes between healthy human individuals. General study findings and limits: Clonotype sharing across donors was expected to vary with sequencing depth.

All donors qualified as healthy HIV-negative adults and had experienced no recent acute infections or vaccinations. Within Nashville, Tennessee resided all donors, each a Caucasian adult. Unsorted samples, those not sorted, used some 89 million PBMCs for genomic DNA. Note on this clone: Its target is unknown.

Clones were read by immunoSEQ multiplex PCR, and TCRdb kept only the in-frame ones, dropping some. The table records some 470,000 clones, 76% of them present only once. Sequencing was done on a sample of PBMCs. The receptor comes from a woman in her forties in good health. Some clones in this sample may be carry-over from other donors' samples.

In nucleotides, the CDR3 is TGTGCCAGCAGCCCTCCAGGGTCTAGTGAGCAGTTCTTC. It is translated as CASSPPGSSEQFF. The V call is TRBV5-6, the J call TRBJ2-1, with TRBD1 as a possible D gene (5 bases). In germline, CDR1 is SGHDT, CDR2 YYEEEE. Trimming removed 4 bases at V and 9 bases at J, with 14 bases between. The CDR3 contains 13 residues.